The 22 T cell receptor beta chains below come from one sample, sequenced in a study of blood T cell repertoires in COVID-19. TCRdb's table, derived via immunoSEQ multiplex PCR, lists solely in-frame clones and lacks some. The sample carries 250,000 to 350,000 clones, about 80% recorded once. Material for sequencing was peripheral blood. These TCRs come from an older person with COVID-19, enrolled during active disease.

The chain recombines TRBV27 with TRBJ2-7; 8 bases are shared with TRBD2. With V trimmed by 4 bases and J by 6 bases, 11 bases remained unmatched. This CDR3 spans 15 amino acids. CDR1 and CDR2 (germline): MNHEY, SMNVEV (reference sequence). The CDR3: CASSSPLRGGREQYF. CDR3 sequence (DNA): TGTGCCAGCAGTTCCCCCCTACGGGGGGGACGCGAGCAGTACTTC.

This chain links TRBV6-5 with TRBJ2-7; TRBD1 aligns across 12 bases. Losses at the gene ends were 5 bases for V and 7 bases for J; bases not matched to a gene: 6. CDR1 MNHEY and CDR2 SVGAGI come from the germline V gene. The CDR3 loop spans 14 amino acids. CDR3 sequence reads: CASSPGTGGWEQYF. CDR3 nucleotide sequence: TGTGCCAGCAGTCCCGGGACAGGGGGCTGGGAGCAGTACTTC.

The gene calls are TRBV6-2 or TRBV6-3 and TRBJ1-6, with D unclear. Trimming stripped 4 bases from V and 8 bases from J, with 9 bases between. Looked up from germline, CDR1 is MNHEY and CDR2 is SVGEGT. The CDR3 runs 13 residues. The CDR3 DNA reads TGTGCCAGCAGTTCCGGGTCCTATTCACCCCTCCACTTT. Its protein product is CASSSGSYSPLHF.

This clone was counted a single time. This chain uses TRBV7-2 with TRBJ1-4; D possibly corresponds to TRBD1 (6 bases). The CDR3 consists of 15 residues. CDR1 is SGHTA, CDR2 FQGNSA, per germline. With 4 bases removed from V and 8 bases from J, the gap between germline ends came to 17 bases. CDR3 sequence: CASSSPGEQIEKLFF. CDR3 coding DNA: TGTGCCAGCAGCTCCCCAGGGGAACAGATAGAAAAACTGTTTTTT.

The chain carries TRBV19 and TRBJ2-7; D not certain. Germline V gives CDR1 LNHDA, CDR2 SQIVND (reference sequence). The CDR3 is 12 amino acids. Deletions cut 4 bases from V and 9 bases from J, with 13 bases between. CDR3 nucleotides: TGTGCCAGTAGTAGCGACCCCGGCGGGCAGTACTTC. Its translation is CASSSDPGGQYF.

The chain joins TRBV19 to TRBJ1-1, with D maybe TRBD1 (5 bases). The CDR3 loop spans 13 amino acids. Between the trimmed V and J ends, which lost 1 base and 5 bases, there was a span of 8 bases. From germline, CDR1 is LNHDA and CDR2 SQIVND (reference sequence). The chain's CDR3 is CASSIVRATEAFF. In nucleotides, the CDR3 is TGTGCCAGTAGTATAGTCAGGGCAACTGAAGCTTTCTTT.

V usage is TRBV7-3 and J usage is TRBJ2-2; 7 nucleotides agree with TRBD2. The CDR3 spans 14 residues. The junction had 6 bases not matched to a gene; V was cut back by 5 bases and J by 6 bases. Germline V gene data show CDR1 as SGHTA and CDR2 as FQGTGA. CDR3: CASSRSGASGELFF. As DNA, the CDR3 is TGTGCCAGCAGCCGGAGCGGGGCATCCGGGGAGCTGTTTTTT.

The gene calls are TRBV11-1 and TRBJ2-7, with D hard to call. V gave up 3 bases and J gave up 1 base, with 13 bases separating them. CDR1 is SGHAT and CDR2 is FQDESV in the germline V gene (reference sequence). The CDR3 covers 15 residues. The CDR3 DNA reads TGTGCCAGCAGCTTTATTCAGGCCTCGTCCTACGAGCAGTACTTC. Translating it yields CASSFIQASSYEQYF.

The chain combines TRBV6-1 with TRBJ2-7, with 9 nucleotides matching TRBD2. Germline V gene data show CDR1 as MNHNS and CDR2 as SASEGT. The CDR3 contains 15 residues. V lost 0 bases to trimming and J lost 3 bases; unmatched junction nucleotides: 3. In DNA form, the CDR3 reads TGTGCCAGCAGTGAAGCCCCTAGCGGGGACTACGAGCAGTACTTC. Translation gives CASSEAPSGDYEQYF.

V is TRBV6-2 or TRBV6-3 and J is TRBJ2-3, with 11 bases matching TRBD2. From germline, CDR1 is MNHEY and CDR2 SVGEGT. Germline trimming cut 6 bases from V and 6 bases from J; bases unmatched to any gene: 11. The CDR3 runs 16 residues. Here the CDR3 reads CASSPGLAGRRDTQYF. The CDR3 DNA reads as TGTGCCAGCAGCCCTGGACTAGCGGGCCGAAGGGATACGCAGTATTTT.

V is TRBV10-3 and J is TRBJ1-2; D might be TRBD1 (5 bases). Germline CDR1 and CDR2: ENHRY and SYGVKD. Between the trimmed V and J ends, which lost 3 bases and 5 bases, there was a span of 10 bases. This CDR3 has 13 amino acids. CDR3 region: CAISDEQAYGYTF. CDR3 bases: TGTGCCATCAGTGATGAACAGGCGTATGGCTACACCTTC.

V usage is TRBV12-1 and J usage is TRBJ2-1; TRBD1 is the table's D call and was not checked against the DNA. TRBV12-1 counts as a pseudogene. The CDR3 covers 15 residues. CDR3 bases: TGTGCCAGCAGCCCAATACAGGGGGGGAAGAATGAGCAGTTCTTC. This codes for CASSPIQGGKNEQFF.

V gene TRBV2 combines with J gene TRBJ2-7; 9 bases fit TRBD2. Germline CDR1 is SNHLY and CDR2 is FYNNEI. The CDR3 has 15 residues. Losses at the gene ends were 5 bases for V and 9 bases for J; bases not matched to a gene: 14. In DNA, the CDR3 is TGTGCCAGCAGTCCAAGGACTAGCGCAACCGTCGGGCAGTACTTC. Translation: CASSPRTSATVGQYF. Full variable domain (remainder filled in from reference TRBV2 and TRBJ2-7): EPEVTQTPSHQVTQMGQEVILRCVPISNHLYFYWYRQILGQKVEFLVSFYNNEISEKSEIFDDQFSVERPDGSNFTLKIRSTKLEDSAMYFCASSPRTSATVGQYFGPGTRLTVT.

This clone was recorded a few times. The genes are TRBV2 and TRBJ2-1, with 11 bases aligning to TRBD2. This CDR3 comprises 16 residues. The V gene's germline CDR1 is SNHLY and CDR2 FYNNEI. V was pared by 2 bases and J by 7 bases, with 7 bases of the junction left unmatched. CDR3 in DNA: TGTGCCAGCAGTGAACAACTAGCGGGAGTACGTAATGAGCAGTTCTTC. It translates to CASSEQLAGVRNEQFF. Using reference TRBV2 and TRBJ2-1 for the parts outside the CDR3, the full variable domain is EPEVTQTPSHQVTQMGQEVILRCVPISNHLYFYWYRQILGQKVEFLVSFYNNEISEKSEIFDDQFSVERPDGSNFTLKIRSTKLEDSAMYFCASSEQLAGVRNEQFFGPGTRLTVL.

The chain joins TRBV25-1 to TRBJ2-1; tentatively, D is TRBD1 (5 bases). The CDR3 is 14 amino acids. Trimming cost V 3 bases and J 8 bases, with 14 bases left between them. Germline values: CDR1 MGHDK, CDR2 SYGVNS. The CDR3 coding sequence is TGTGCCAGCAGTGATAGGGGCAGCAGGGATGAGCAGTTCTTC. It is translated as CASSDRGSRDEQFF.

The chain carries TRBV5-6 and TRBJ2-7; the D gene is possibly TRBD1 (6 bases). Deletions cut 0 bases from V and 3 bases from J, with 10 bases between. The CDR3 covers 14 residues. CDR1 is SGHDT and CDR2 is YYEEEE in the germline V gene. This CDR3 is CASSLGPGDYEQYF. For the CDR3, the DNA is TGTGCCAGCAGCTTGGGGCCAGGGGACTACGAGCAGTACTTC.

The chain employs TRBV24-1 and TRBJ2-5, with a tentative D call TRBD2 (6 bases). The CDR3 sequence is 13 residues long. Germline lookup yields CDR1 KGHDR and CDR2 SFDVKD. V dropped 6 bases and J dropped 5 bases, with 12 bases sitting between them. CDR3 sequence reads: CATSRVGSETQYF. CDR3 nucleotide sequence: TGTGCCACCAGTCGGGTCGGGAGCGAGACCCAGTACTTC.

This chain links TRBV7-9 with TRBJ1-6, with D tentatively TRBD1 (5 bases). This CDR3 has 16 amino acids. Germline V gene data show CDR1 as SEHNR and CDR2 as FQNEAQ (reference sequence). V gave up 1 base and J gave up 9 bases, with 16 bases separating them. CDR3 residues: CASSLDSGGVGSPLHF. CDR3 in DNA: TGTGCCAGCAGCTTAGATTCCGGGGGTGTCGGTTCACCCCTCCACTTT.

The rearrangement links TRBV6-1 to TRBJ2-3; 12 positions match TRBD2. This CDR3 has 17 amino acids. V lost 4 bases, J lost 3 bases, and 8 bases stayed unmatched. Germline CDR1 reads MNHNS; CDR2 reads SASEGT. CDR3 in amino acids: CASSALAGGRNTDTQYF. Written as DNA, the CDR3 is TGTGCCAGCAGTGCCCTAGCGGGGGGGCGAAATACAGATACGCAGTATTTT.

The chain joins TRBV7-2 to TRBJ1-1, with D unclear. V lost 5 bases and J lost 6, with 7 bases in between. CDR1 and CDR2 from the germline V gene are SGHTA and FQGNSA. This CDR3 region has 11 residues. CDR3 sequence reads: CASSPSSEAFF. CDR3 nucleotide sequence: TGTGCCAGCAGCCCCTCCTCTGAAGCTTTCTTT.

The rearrangement links TRBV6-5 to TRBJ2-7; possible D gene TRBD1, 6 bases. The germline gives CDR1 MNHEY, CDR2 SVGAGI. Between the trimmed V and J ends, which lost 6 bases and 3 bases, there was a span of 9 bases. This CDR3 has 12 residues. The DNA for the CDR3 is TGTGCCAGCAGCCTGACAGGCTACGAGCAGTACTTC. Amino acids: CASSLTGYEQYF.

The chain employs TRBV6-5 and TRBJ2-4; 10 bases are shared with TRBD2. Germline V CDR1 and CDR2: MNHEY, SVGAGI. V lost 5 bases, J lost 8 bases, and 3 bases stayed unmatched. The CDR3 totals 13 residues. The CDR3 coding sequence is TGTGCCAGCAGTCTAGCGGGAGATGACATTCAGTACTTC. This encodes CASSLAGDDIQYF.